This T cell receptor (beta chain) was identified during a study of OX40 agonist ivuxolimab in advanced cancers. Study as a whole: Ivuxolimab doses were 0.01, 0.1, 0.3, 1.5, 3 or 10 mg/kg every 2 weeks.

Trimming cost V 5 bases and J 4 bases, with 14 bases left between them. The CDR3 spans 14 residues. Germline V CDR1 and CDR2: MNHEY, SMNVEV (reference sequence). In this sample, this clone turned up once. The antigen remains unidentified. Study results and limitations: Averaging showed that CD8+ T cells had more expanded clones than CD4+ did. Some of the lowest clonal expansion was seen in partial responders at 0.1-3.0 mg/kg.

Data came from immunoSEQ multiplex PCR; TCRdb stores just in-frame clones and leaves some out. The table includes about 71,000 clones, over 90% detected once. Here the sequenced sample was CD4+ or CD8+ T cells sorted from blood, taken in a trial of the OX40 agonist ivuxolimab. This receptor was identified in an adult with an advanced solid tumor such as melanoma, head and neck, liver or kidney cancer. This chain joins TRBV27 and TRBJ1-1; a possible D gene is TRBD1 (5 bases). CDR3 DNA: TGTGCCAGCAGTCTCTGGGGGACCATCACTGAAGCTTTCTTT. Protein product: CASSLWGTITEAFF.